Listed below are T cell receptor beta chains from one sample, sequenced in a study of T cell repertoires in cytomegalovirus infection. TCRdb re-called the reads with MiXCR, one entry per CDR3 protein. The sample lists some 590,000 distinct CDR3 sequences, approximately 40% occurring once. These TCRs are of unknown antigen specificity. The sequences come from cultured PBMCs, collected from culture after CMV antigen stimulation. The receptors stem from a human donor in good health (CMV status not recorded). Some clones in this sample may be carry-over from other donors' samples. Both conserved end residues are part of each CDR3. Each record gives: V gene, D gene, clone size, J gene, CDR3 length, CDR3 DNA, CDR3 protein. The D gene is left open where the match is weak. Clone size is stated in some rows and not others, as once, few, many or a class when expanded.

>TRBV7-2|NA|few|TRBJ2-7|16
TGTGCCAGCAGCCCTACTTTAAGTACAGGGACCTACGAGCAGTACTTC
CASSPTLSTGTYEQYF
>TRBV12-3/TRBV12-4|TRBD2|few|TRBJ2-1|15
TGTGCCAGCAGTTCCCGAAGCGGGATCGGGAATGAGCAGTTCTTC
CASSSRSGIGNEQFF
>TRBV10-3|NA|NA|TRBJ2-7|12
TGTGCCATAAAAGACTACTCCTACGAGCAGTACTTC
CAIKDYSYEQYF
>TRBV7-2|NA|many|TRBJ1-2|14
TGTGCCAGCAGCTTAAGTCCGGGGGGGTATGGCTACACCTTC
CASSLSPGGYGYTF
>TRBV4-3|NA|NA|TRBJ2-2|14
TGCGCCAGCAGCCAAGATGACAAGAACGGGGAGCTGTTTTTT
CASSQDDKNGELFF
>TRBV12-3/TRBV12-4|NA|NA|TRBJ2-3|11
TGTGCCAGCAGTTTAGGGAGCTCGCAGTATTTT
CASSLGSSQYF
>TRBV6-6|TRBD2|few|TRBJ2-5|17
TGTGCCAGCAGTCCGTATAGACTAGCGGGTAACCAAGAGACCCAGTACTTC
CASSPYRLAGNQETQYF
>TRBV7-2|NA|NA|TRBJ1-5|13
TGTGCCAGCAGCTTACTCGCCGATCAGCCCCAGCATTTT
CASSLLADQPQHF
>TRBV28|NA|NA|TRBJ1-1|15
TGTGCCAGCAGCAACCCCCGGGCCCCTAGAACTGAAGCTTTCTTT
CASSNPRAPRTEAFF
>TRBV28|TRBD1|NA|TRBJ2-3|14
TGTGCCAGCAGTTCGGACAGGGAACTAGATACGCAGTATTTT
CASSSDRELDTQYF
>TRBV12-3/TRBV12-4|NA|NA|TRBJ2-6|14
TGTGCCAGCAGGCGGACTAATGGGGCCAACGTCCTGACTTTC
CASRRTNGANVLTF
>TRBV7-9|TRBD1|NA|TRBJ1-1|16
TGTGCCAGCAGCTTTCTACAGGGGGCGATGAACACTGAAGCTTTCTTT
CASSFLQGAMNTEAFF
>TRBV20-1|NA|NA|TRBJ2-7|13
TGCAGTGCTAGAGCGGGACTTCACTACGAGCAGTACTTC
CSARAGLHYEQYF
>TRBV20-1|NA|NA|TRBJ2-1|12
TGCAGTGCTAAGGATCCGCCCGTTGAGCAGTTCTTC
CSAKDPPVEQFF
>TRBV11-2|TRBD1|NA|TRBJ1-3|16
TGTGCCAGCAGCTTAATCTGGGGACAGGGCCCGAACACCATATATTTT
CASSLIWGQGPNTIYF
>TRBV7-4|NA|once|TRBJ1-1|14
TGTGCCAGCAGACCAAGGGGAGGGAACACTGAAGCTTTCTTT
CASRPRGGNTEAFF